A selection of T cell receptor beta chains follows, all from one sample in a study of blood T cell repertoires in COVID-19. Assay used: immunoSEQ multiplex PCR; TCRdb lists only in-frame clones, some missing. The profile covers 300,000 to 400,000 clones, with around nine tenths appearing a single time and more than 3% taken by the ten largest. The source material was peripheral blood. The receptors come from a woman younger than 35 who had recovered from COVID-19. Each CDR3 is given with its conserved first and last residue. Fields, in order: clone size, CDR3 length, D gene, V gene, J gene, CDR3 DNA, CDR3 protein. A D gene is named only where the DNA matches it firmly. Not all rows give a size; the values are once, few, many and, for expanded clones, a class.

NA	15	TRBD1	TRBV5-1	TRBJ2-5	TGCGCCAGCAGCCCGGCTAGGACAGGGGTTGAGGCCCAGTACTTC	CASSPARTGVEAQYF
NA	17	TRBD2	TRBV4-1	TRBJ2-1	TGCGCCAGCAGCATCGGACTAGCGGGATCGCTTACCGGTAGAAAGTTCTTC	CASSIGLAGSLTGRKFF
NA	15	TRBD1	TRBV6-1	TRBJ1-1	TGTGCCAGCAGTGAAATCGACCGACAGGGGTATTTAGCTTTCTTT	CASSEIDRQGYLAFF
NA	13	NA	TRBV13	TRBJ1-1	TGTGCCAGCAGCCTACAGCCTAACACTGAAGCTTTCTTT	CASSLQPNTEAFF
few	13	TRBD2	TRBV29-1	TRBJ2-1	TGCAGCGTTGGAGCGGGAGGGCCGAAGGAGCAGTTCTTC	CSVGAGGPKEQFF
NA	15	NA	TRBV25-1	TRBJ1-2	TGTGCCAGCAGTGGGACGTATCGGGATAACTATGGCTACACCTTC	CASSGTYRDNYGYTF
NA	13	NA	TRBV27	TRBJ1-2	TGTGCCACCTCTATGAACCGTTTCTATGGCTACACCTTC	CATSMNRFYGYTF
NA	17	TRBD2	TRBV18	TRBJ2-1	TGTGCCAGCTCCCTGTTTAGCGGGAGACTAGGGTACAATGAGCAGTTCTTC	CASSLFSGRLGYNEQFF
NA	16	NA	TRBV27	TRBJ2-3	TGTGCCAGCAGTCCCCTTGGCGAGAGGGTCGCAGATACGCAGTATTTT	CASSPLGERVADTQYF
NA	17	TRBD2	TRBV19	TRBJ2-5	TGTGCCAGTAGTGTGCGGTATCAGACTAGCGGCCAAGAGACCCAGTACTTC	CASSVRYQTSGQETQYF
NA	17	TRBD1	TRBV4-3	TRBJ1-2	TGCGCCAGCAGCCAAACAGCCTACAGGGGATTGGCCCATGGCTACACCTTC	CASSQTAYRGLAHGYTF
NA	16	TRBD2	TRBV5-1	TRBJ2-3	TGCGCCAGCAGCTTACGACTAGCGTCGTCATCAGATACGCAGTATTTT	CASSLRLASSSDTQYF
once	14	NA	TRBV11-3	TRBJ2-5	TGTGCCAGCAGTAAACATTTGTACCAAGAGACCCAGTACTTC	CASSKHLYQETQYF
NA	16	TRBD2	TRBV6-5	TRBJ2-5	TGTGCCAGCAGTTACATAGTGGGGACTAGAGCAGAGACCCAGTACTTC	CASSYIVGTRAETQYF
NA	16	NA	TRBV10-3	TRBJ2-2	TGTGCCATCAGTGAGTCGGCGGATTGGTACACCGGGGAGCTGTTTTTT	CAISESADWYTGELFF
NA	12	NA	TRBV29-1	TRBJ2-2	TGCAGCGTTGGACAGGTCCCCGGGGAGCTGTTTTTT	CSVGQVPGELFF
NA	13	NA	TRBV6-2/TRBV6-3	TRBJ2-5	TGTGCCAGCAGTTCCCGCGGGGAAGAGACCCAGTACTTC	CASSSRGEETQYF
NA	13	TRBD2	TRBV6-5	TRBJ2-1	TGTGCCAGCAGTTACTCTGGACTAGCGTCTCAGTTCTTC	CASSYSGLASQFF
few	17	NA	TRBV18	TRBJ2-2	TGTGCCAGCTCACCACTTCCCGCTAGTGCTATCACCGGGGAGCTGTTTTTT	CASSPLPASAITGELFF